Following are 10 T cell receptor beta chains from one sample sequenced in a study of T-cell reconstitution after alpha-beta-depleted transplantation in children. TCRbeta library preparation incorporated unique molecular identifiers. Each CDR3 protein gets one entry after TCRdb re-called the PCR reads with MiXCR. Altogether some 220,000 distinct CDR3 sequences are present, roughly 10% being singletons, with the ten largest covering 28%. Here the sequenced sample was PBMCs, taken before TCRalphabeta/CD19-depleted stem cell transplant. The source of these receptors is a child under three years old with acute myeloid leukemia, due to receive a stem cell transplant.

This clonotype was seen many times. This chain connects TRBV20-1 to TRBJ2-1; 12 bases agree with TRBD2. The V and J ends lost 1 base and 0 bases, in that order; junction bases with no gene match: 10. Germline V gene lookup returns CDR1 DFQATT and CDR2 SNEGSKA (reference sequence). CDR3 length equals 19 residues. CDR3 region: CSARVYTSGRWASYNEQFF. The CDR3 region has the DNA TGCAGTGCTAGAGTCTATACTAGCGGGAGGTGGGCCTCCTACAATGAGCAGTTCTTC.

At least ten counts were recorded for this clonotype. The chain uses TRBV16 and TRBJ2-7; 9 bases match TRBD1. The CDR3 spans 18 residues. CDR1 KGHSY and CDR2 FQNENV come from the germline V gene. V lost 2 bases, J lost 5 bases, and 16 bases stayed unmatched. Written as DNA, the CDR3 is TGTGCCAGCAGCCAACTCCCCCGGACAGGGGCTACTAGAAACGAGCAGTACTTC. Its protein product is CASSQLPRTGATRNEQYF.

This chain uses TRBV5-1 with TRBJ1-1; D gene ambiguous. V was clipped by 4 bases and J by 1 base, with 20 bases between them. The CDR3 contains 17 residues. Germline CDR1 and CDR2: SGHRS and YFSETQ. The CDR3 protein is CASSLPQKDPSNTEAFF. CDR3 in DNA: TGCGCCAGCAGCCTGCCCCAAAAGGACCCTTCGAACACTGAAGCTTTCTTT. The variable domain in full, completed from reference TRBV5-1 and TRBJ1-1, reads KAGVTQTPRYLIKTRGQQVTLSCSPISGHRSVSWYQQTPGQGLQFLFEYFSETQRNKGNFPGRFSGRQFSNSRSEMNVSTLELGDSALYLCASSLPQKDPSNTEAFFGQGTRLTVV.

The V gene is TRBV6-2 or TRBV6-3, the J gene TRBJ1-5; no clear D gene. The germline CDR1 and CDR2 sequences are MNHEY and SVGEGT. There are 14 residues in the CDR3. Trimming left V 6 bases short and J 1 base short, with 10 bases between. The CDR3 reads CASSRPDSNQPQHF. The CDR3 DNA reads as TGTGCCAGCAGCCGTCCGGACAGCAATCAGCCCCAGCATTTT.

This clonotype has a count of ten or more. The DNA of the CDR3 is TGCAGTTTTTCCCTTCCCGGAAATGAGCAGTTCTTC. This encodes CSFSLPGNEQFF. The V gene is TRBV20-1, the J gene TRBJ2-1; D is unclear. This CDR3 is 12 amino acids long. The V gene lost 8 bases and the J gene lost 7 bases, with 15 bases spanning the gap. The germline gives CDR1 DFQATT, CDR2 SNEGSKA (reference sequence).

This clonotype was seen ten or more times. The V gene is TRBV27, the J gene TRBJ2-6, with D uncertain. Trimming left V 4 bases short and J 0 bases short, with 4 bases between. The length of the CDR3 is 14 residues. The germline V gene encodes CDR1 MNHEY and CDR2 SMNVEV (reference sequence). This CDR3 is CASSSLSGANVLTF. CDR3 DNA sequence: TGTGCCAGCAGTTCACTCTCTGGGGCCAACGTCCTGACTTTC.

This clonotype was picked up a small number of times. The chain employs TRBV5-5 and TRBJ2-1; 11 positions match TRBD2. Germline-derived CDR1 and CDR2 are SGHKS and YYEKEE (reference sequence). Trimming cost V 1 base and J 4 bases; bases outside gene matches: 4. CDR3 size: 16 residues. CDR3 amino acids: CASSLTSGRGYNEQFF. CDR3 sequence (DNA): TGTGCCAGCAGCTTGACTAGCGGGAGAGGTTACAATGAGCAGTTCTTC.

This clonotype was seen repeatedly, ten times or more. The chain couples TRBV7-9 to TRBJ2-4; TRBD1 agrees at 8 bases. The CDR3 spans 17 residues. Germline values: CDR1 SEHNR, CDR2 FQNEAQ (reference sequence). V dropped 3 bases and J dropped 1; count of bases not matched to a gene: 8. CDR3: CASSFGSGGRAKNIQYF. The CDR3, as DNA: TGTGCCAGCAGCTTTGGATCAGGGGGCCGGGCCAAAAACATTCAGTACTTC.

This clonotype was found many times. CDR3 bases: TGCGCCAGCAGCCTCTCCGGGACCATCCCAGCTAATGAGCAGTTCTTC. It codes for CASSLSGTIPANEQFF. V usage is TRBV4-1 and J usage is TRBJ2-1; D might be TRBD1 or TRBD2, each matching 5 bases. This CDR3 contains 16 residues. The germline gives CDR1 MGHRA, CDR2 YSYEKL. V was cut by 4 bases and J by 7 bases, with 20 bases left in between.

The chain employs TRBV5-1 and TRBJ1-2; 9 bases are shared with TRBD1. Germline CDR1 and CDR2: SGHRS and YFSETQ. V trimming: 4 bases; J trimming: 10 bases; junction bases outside the gene matches: 8. The CDR3 runs 13 residues. CDR3 coding DNA: TGCGCCAGCAGCACGGACAGGGGAGGGAACTACACCTTC. It codes for CASSTDRGGNYTF.